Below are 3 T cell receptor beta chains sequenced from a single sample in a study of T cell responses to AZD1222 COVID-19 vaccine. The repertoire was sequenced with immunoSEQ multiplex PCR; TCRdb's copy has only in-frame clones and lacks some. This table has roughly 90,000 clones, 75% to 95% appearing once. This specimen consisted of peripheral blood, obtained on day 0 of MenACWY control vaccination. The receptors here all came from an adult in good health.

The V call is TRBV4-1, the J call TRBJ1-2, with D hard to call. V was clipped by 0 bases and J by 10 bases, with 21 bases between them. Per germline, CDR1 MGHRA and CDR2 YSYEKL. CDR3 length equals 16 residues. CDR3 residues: CASSQEGNRIAIDYTF. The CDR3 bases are TGCGCCAGCAGCCAAGAAGGGAACCGGATAGCGATTGACTACACCTTC.

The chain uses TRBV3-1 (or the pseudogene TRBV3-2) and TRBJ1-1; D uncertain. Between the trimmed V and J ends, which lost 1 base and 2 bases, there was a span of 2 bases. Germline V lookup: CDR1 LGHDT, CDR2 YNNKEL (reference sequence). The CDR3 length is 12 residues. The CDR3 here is CASSQVNTEAFF. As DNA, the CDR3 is TGTGCCAGCAGCCAAGTAAACACTGAAGCTTTCTTT.

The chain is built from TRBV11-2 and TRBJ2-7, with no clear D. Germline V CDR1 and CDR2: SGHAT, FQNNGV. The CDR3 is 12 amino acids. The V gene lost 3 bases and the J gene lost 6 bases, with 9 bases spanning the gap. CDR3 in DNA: TGTGCCAGCAGCTTCGAGGCGGCCGAGCAGTACTTC. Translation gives CASSFEAAEQYF. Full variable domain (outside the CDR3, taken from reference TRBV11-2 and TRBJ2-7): EAGVAQSPRYKIIEKRQSVAFWCNPISGHATLYWYQQILGQGPKLLIQFQNNGVVDDSQLPKDRFSAERLKGVDSTLKIQPAKLEDSAVYLCASSFEAAEQYFGPGTRLTVT.